The 25 T cell receptor beta chains below come from one sample, sequenced in a study of cytomegalovirus exposure and HLA in healthy donors. The PCR made use of 60 Vbeta and 13 Jbeta primers. Repertoires were generated with immunoSEQ multiplex PCR, while TCRdb's copy carries only in-frame clones and drops some. The sample records some 150,000 clones, about 82% being singletons. The sample taken for sequencing was PBMCs. All receptors come from a female donor in good health and CMV-seropositive.

The chain uses TRBV7-2 and TRBJ2-1; D remains ambiguous. The germline V and J ends were trimmed by 1 base and 5 bases, with 9 bases remaining between them. CDR3 length: 14 residues. Germline V gives CDR1 SGHTA, CDR2 FQGNSA. As DNA, the CDR3 is TGTGCCAGCAGCTTAGATCCCAGTAACAATGAGCAGTTCTTC. This gives the protein CASSLDPSNNEQFF. The variable domain in full, completed from reference TRBV7-2 and TRBJ2-1, reads GAGVSQSPSNKVTEKGKDVELRCDPISGHTALYWYRQSLGQGLEFLIYFQGNSAPDKSGLPSDRFSAERTGGSVSTLTIQRTQQEDSAVYLCASSLDPSNNEQFFGPGTRLTVL.

This chain connects TRBV7-8 to TRBJ2-5, with TRBD2 as a possible D gene (6 bases). CDR1 SGHVS and CDR2 FQNEAQ come from the germline V gene. The CDR3 has 15 residues. The V end was cut by 7 bases, the J end by 5 bases, with 20 bases between. The CDR3 sequence: CASTGRGTTGETQYF. The DNA for the CDR3 is TGTGCCAGCACGGGCCGGGGGACGACCGGGGAGACCCAGTACTTC. Full variable domain (remainder filled in from reference TRBV7-8 and TRBJ2-5): GAGVSQSPRYKVAKRGQDVALRCDPISGHVSLFWYQQALGQGPEFLTYFQNEAQLDKSGLPSDRFFAERPEGSVSTLKIQRTQQEDSAVYLCASTGRGTTGETQYFGPGTRLLVL.

This clone was detected a few times. The V and J genes are TRBV12-5 and TRBJ2-3, with D perhaps TRBD1 (5 bases). Trimming pared 7 bases from V and 3 bases from J, leaving 14 bases between. The CDR3 is 14 amino acids. CDR1 and CDR2 (germline): LGHNT, FRNRAP. The CDR3 region is CASALLTGTDTQYF. The CDR3 DNA reads TGTGCTAGTGCCTTATTAACAGGAACAGATACGCAGTATTTT.

V is TRBV2 and J is TRBJ1-4, with 11 positions matching TRBD1. V lost 4 bases, J lost 7 bases, and 5 bases stayed unmatched. Germline assignment: CDR1 SNHLY and CDR2 FYNNEI. This CDR3 contains 15 residues. CDR3 DNA sequence: TGTGCCAGCAGTGGGAGGACAGGGGGCTCTGAAAAACTGTTTTTT. Its protein is CASSGRTGGSEKLFF.

This chain uses TRBV5-6 with TRBJ1-1; possibly TRBD1 for D (6 bases). The CDR3 consists of 14 residues. Between the trimmed V and J ends, which lost 5 bases and 4 bases, there was a span of 15 bases. The germline V gene encodes CDR1 SGHDT and CDR2 YYEEEE. The CDR3 DNA reads as TGTGCCAGCAGAGCTTACAGGGTGTCCACTGAAGCTTTCTTT. Translated, it gives CASRAYRVSTEAFF.

The chain employs TRBV9 and TRBJ2-7; 10 positions agree with TRBD1. The CDR3 is 14 residues long. With V trimmed by 5 bases and J by 2 bases, 4 bases remained unmatched. Germline CDR1 reads SGDLS; CDR2 reads YYNGEE. This CDR3 is CASSQGQGTYEQYF. The CDR3 DNA is TGTGCCAGCAGTCAGGGACAGGGGACCTACGAGCAGTACTTC.

CDR3: CASSYHRGYGYTF. The CDR3, as DNA: TGTGCCAGCAGTTACCACCGGGGGTATGGCTACACCTTC. J is TRBJ1-2 and V is TRBV6-5, with D possibly TRBD1 on 5 matching bases. The CDR3 is 13 residues long. CDR1 is MNHEY and CDR2 is SVGAGI in the germline V gene. Trimming removed 2 bases at V and 5 bases at J, with 9 bases between.

The chain recombines TRBV10-3 with TRBJ2-7; no definite D call. This CDR3 spans 16 amino acids. From germline, CDR1 is ENHRY and CDR2 SYGVKD. Trimming removed 0 bases at V and 0 bases at J, with 12 bases between. This CDR3 is CAISESLHFSSYEQYF. The CDR3 nucleotides are TGTGCCATCAGTGAGTCGTTACATTTCAGCTCCTACGAGCAGTACTTC.

V gene TRBV7-9 combines with J gene TRBJ2-5; a possible D gene is TRBD2 (6 bases). V shed 1 base and J shed 4 bases, with 13 bases lying between them. CDR1 is SEHNR, CDR2 FQNEAQ, per germline (reference sequence). This CDR3 spans 15 amino acids. The CDR3 is CASSLDRRARETQYF. The DNA of the CDR3 is TGTGCCAGCAGCTTAGACAGGAGGGCCCGAGAGACCCAGTACTTC.

The V call is TRBV27, the J call TRBJ2-7; 10 bases are a match to TRBD2. The CDR3 is 14 amino acids. V trimming: 6 bases; J trimming: 1 base; junction bases outside the gene matches: 3. Germline loops: CDR1 MNHEY, CDR2 SMNVEV (reference sequence). The CDR3 DNA follows: TGTGCCAGCAGCCGGACTAGCGGTTCCTACGAGCAGTACTTC. Protein: CASSRTSGSYEQYF.

This clone was observed a handful of times. Here the CDR3 reads CSVEGQGTGKLFF. CDR3 bases: TGCAGCGTTGAGGGACAGGGAACTGGAAAACTGTTTTTT. The chain carries TRBV29-1 and TRBJ1-4, with 9 bases fitting TRBD1. CDR1 SQVTM and CDR2 ANQGSEA come from the germline V gene. The junction had 6 bases not matched to a gene; V was cut back by 3 bases and J by 10 bases. The CDR3 has 13 amino acids.

The rearrangement uses TRBV19 and TRBJ1-4; TRBD1 matches 7 bases. Germline-derived CDR1 and CDR2 are LNHDA and SQIVND (reference sequence). The V gene end was trimmed by 7 bases and the J gene end by 3 bases; junction bases not matched to a gene: 8. This CDR3 comprises 15 residues. In nucleotides, the CDR3 is TGTGCCAGTAAGGAATCCGGGACAGCTAATGAAAAACTGTTTTTT. Translated: CASKESGTANEKLFF.

The rearrangement joins TRBV28 to TRBJ2-3; D perhaps matches TRBD1 (6 bases). The CDR3 is 14 residues long. CDR1 and CDR2 from the germline V gene are MDHEN and SYDVKM. The V end lost 6 bases, the J end lost 1 base, and 11 bases lay between the germline ends. The CDR3 protein is CASRVEGGTDTQYF. The CDR3 coding sequence is TGTGCCAGCAGAGTTGAGGGGGGCACAGATACGCAGTATTTT. The full variable domain, rest sourced from reference TRBV28 and TRBJ2-3, is DVKVTQSSRYLVKRTGEKVFLECVQDMDHENMFWYRQDPGLGLRLIYFSYDVKMKEKGDIPEGYSVSREKKERFSLILESASTNQTSMYLCASRVEGGTDTQYFGPGTRLTVL.

The J gene is TRBJ2-5, the V gene TRBV5-1; 11 bases line up with TRBD2. With V trimmed by 0 bases and J by 0 bases, 4 bases remained unmatched. Germline values: CDR1 SGHRS, CDR2 YFSETQ. CDR3 length: 17 amino acids. The CDR3 nucleotides are TGCGCCAGCAGCTTGGACGGGACTAGCGGTTACCAAGAGACCCAGTACTTC. The encoded protein is CASSLDGTSGYQETQYF. The variable domain in full, completed from reference TRBV5-1 and TRBJ2-5, reads KAGVTQTPRYLIKTRGQQVTLSCSPISGHRSVSWYQQTPGQGLQFLFEYFSETQRNKGNFPGRFSGRQFSNSRSEMNVSTLELGDSALYLCASSLDGTSGYQETQYFGPGTRLLVL.

This sequence joins TRBV7-2 and TRBJ2-7; D is undetermined. Germline CDR1 reads SGHTA; CDR2 reads FQGNSA. V lost 1 base, J lost 2 bases, and 12 bases lay in between. The CDR3 is 15 amino acids. DNA for the CDR3: TGTGCCAGCAGCTTAGGCGATACCCGTACCTACGAGCAGTACTTC. Translating it yields CASSLGDTRTYEQYF.

V is TRBV5-1 and J is TRBJ2-3; D might be TRBD1 (5 bases). The CDR3 consists of 17 residues. Germline loops: CDR1 SGHRS, CDR2 YFSETQ. Trimming left V 5 bases short and J 0 bases short, with 19 bases between. Here the CDR3 DNA reads TGCGCCAGCAGTTATACTATGGGGCTTGAAAGCACAGATACGCAGTATTTT. Translating gives CASSYTMGLESTDTQYF.

This sequence joins TRBV6-5 and TRBJ2-1, with TRBD2 matching over 9 bases. The CDR3 spans 15 residues. The V gene's germline CDR1 is MNHEY and CDR2 SVGAGI. After removal of 0 bases from V and 8 bases from J, the junction contained 5 bases not matched to a gene. CDR3 nucleotide sequence: TGTGCCAGCAGTTACTCGGGCGGGAGGGGCGATGAGCAGTTCTTC. This sequence encodes CASSYSGGRGDEQFF.

CDR3 in DNA: TGCAGTGCTAGACAGGGAGAGACCCAGTACTTC. Encoded protein: CSARQGETQYF. V and J are TRBV20-1 and TRBJ2-5; tentative D call: TRBD1 (5 bases). V lost 2 bases and J lost 4, with 5 bases in between. The CDR3 consists of 11 residues. Germline CDR1 and CDR2: DFQATT and SNEGSKA (reference sequence).

The V gene is TRBV30, the J gene TRBJ1-4, with 11 bases lining up with TRBD1. The CDR3 totals 15 residues. Unmatched junction bases numbered 10, after V lost 2 bases and J lost 11 bases. Germline loops: CDR1 GTSNPN, CDR2 SVGIG (reference sequence). The CDR3 bases are TGTGCCTGGAGTACTAAAGGACAGGGGGCCCGCAAACTGTTTTTT. This sequence encodes CAWSTKGQGARKLFF.

This chain connects TRBV6-5 to TRBJ1-2; D gene uncertain. The V end was cut by 1 base, the J end by 0 bases, with 9 bases between. The germline CDR1 and CDR2 sequences are MNHEY and SVGAGI. The CDR3 runs to 15 residues. The CDR3 sequence is CASSYFPVTNYGYTF. The CDR3 bases are TGTGCCAGCAGTTACTTCCCGGTGACTAACTATGGCTACACCTTC.

The V and J genes are TRBV6-6 and TRBJ2-5; 9 bases are shared with TRBD2. Germline CDR1 MNHNY, CDR2 SVGAGI (reference sequence). V lost 2 bases and J lost 3; bases outside the gene matches: 4. The CDR3 spans 15 residues. CDR3 in DNA: TGTGCCAGCAGTTACGGCGGGGGGGCAGAAGAGACCCAGTACTTC. It codes for CASSYGGGAEETQYF.

CDR3 in amino acids: CASSLDSGRSSYEQYF. The CDR3 nucleotides read TGTGCCAGCAGCTTAGATAGCGGAAGGAGCTCCTACGAGCAGTACTTC. The chain has TRBV7-6 and TRBJ2-7; possibly TRBD2 for D (6 bases). The CDR3 runs 16 residues. The germline CDR1 and CDR2 sequences are SGHVS and FNYEAQ. The V and J ends lost 1 base and 0 bases respectively, with 13 bases between them.

The V gene is TRBV4-1, the J gene TRBJ1-1, with unresolved D. The germline V gene encodes CDR1 MGHRA and CDR2 YSYEKL. The V end was cut by 1 base, the J end by 7 bases, with 7 bases between. This CDR3 contains 12 residues. The CDR3 region is CASSQVISEAFF. CDR3 nucleotides: TGCGCCAGCAGCCAAGTAATTAGTGAAGCTTTCTTT.

The table lists this clone with a few counts. The gene calls are TRBV7-9 and TRBJ2-3; 9 bases fit TRBD2. V lost 5 bases to trimming and J lost 2 bases; unmatched junction nucleotides: 8. This CDR3 comprises 16 residues. The germline V gene encodes CDR1 SEHNR and CDR2 FQNEAQ (reference sequence). CDR3 amino acids: CASSLYSGGPTDTQYF. CDR3 coding DNA: TGTGCCAGCAGCCTTTATAGCGGGGGCCCCACAGATACGCAGTATTTT.

The chain links TRBV6-7 to TRBJ1-2; D is undetermined. TRBV6-7 is placed among ORFs of uncertain function. V lost 6 bases, J lost 4 bases, and 12 bases lay in between. The CDR3 sequence is 13 residues long. CDR3 loop: CASRRGVGYGYTF. CDR3 DNA sequence: TGTGCCAGCAGGAGAGGTGTGGGCTATGGCTACACCTTC.